This T cell receptor beta chain was found in a study of control samples from healthy donors and cancer patients. Some clones are missing from TCRdb's copy, which holds only in-frame ones; the method was immunoSEQ multiplex PCR. The table includes about 55,000 clones, more than 95% detected once. V was trimmed by 6 bases and J by 7 bases, leaving 10 bases between them. This CDR3 spans 13 amino acids. Per germline, CDR1 MNHEY and CDR2 SVGAGI. The specimen was blood. The chain has TRBV6-5 and TRBJ1-6, with D perhaps TRBD1 (5 bases). This clonotype originated in a young woman in good health. The CDR3 sequence: CASRGAGNSPLHF. The CDR3 region has the DNA TGTGCCAGCAGAGGGGCAGGAAATTCACCCCTCCACTTT.